This T cell receptor (beta chain) was identified in a study of blood T cell repertoires in COVID-19. Across the study: Italy, Spain and the United States were the sources of the convalescent and acute COVID-19 samples. T cells, B-cell-depleted T cells, or PBMCs provided the cDNA or gDNA that served as material.

Trimming cost V 3 bases and J 6 bases; bases outside gene matches: 3. The germline V gene has CDR1 SGDLS and CDR2 YYNGEE. The CDR3 is 15 residues long. Original handling: Quantification of nucleated cells was approximated via reference gene primer amplification. The assay was immunoSEQ multiplex PCR, and TCRdb's table has in-frame clones only and misses some. The DNA was the basis for D and trimming; V, J and clone size are from that table. The sample records some 210,000 clones, roughly nine tenths being singletons. The clonotype comes from a man between 25 and 39 years old with acute or convalescent COVID-19. The specimen sequenced was peripheral blood. V gene TRBV9 combines with J gene TRBJ2-3; 14 bases line up with TRBD2. CDR3 sequence reads: CASSDGTSGSDTQYF. CDR3 sequence (DNA): TGTGCCAGCAGCGATGGGACTAGCGGGAGTGATACGCAGTATTTT.